This T cell receptor (beta chain) was documented in a study of T-cell reconstitution after alpha-beta-depleted transplantation in children (TCRdb year 2016). In the study overall: T-cell immune reconstitution after TCRalphabeta/CD19-depleted allogeneic hematopoietic cell transplantation in children was quantitatively tracked in the study by means of TCR repertoire profiling. On the study overall, not on this receptor specifically: In some patients, high TCRbeta diversity at day 60 was attributed to recipient T cells and intrathymic progenitors that had survived conditioning. Over subsequent months, a decline in hyperexpanded clone frequencies was noted, and after one year, T-cell counts and TCRbeta diversity were mostly ascribed to newly produced T cells. The apparently early alphabetaT-cell count recovery about two months after transplant was reportedly dependent on only several hundred rapidly expanded clones derived from non-depleted graft cells.

From a lookup of the germline V gene, CDR1 and CDR2 are SGHVS and FNYEAQ. V is trimmed back by 1 base and J by 0 bases, and the junction contains 1 base that no gene match accounts for. The CDR3 spans 15 residues, from the cysteine through the phenylalanine. The read is trimmed to its CDR3 DNA, 45 bases read in frame from base 1. The library came from PCR. TCRdb shows the sequencer as Illumina HiSeq 2500. To normalize quantification of the TCRbeta repertoire, the TCR libraries were built with molecular barcoding that relied on unique molecular identifiers. TCRdb took the public reads, trimmed them with fastp at Q25, ran MiXCR for clone calling and kept in-frame beta chains. Identical CDR3 protein sequences are pooled into one entry, listed with their most common genes and DNA. This sample holds about 830,000 distinct CDR3 sequences; under 20% were observed only once. Jointly, the top ten make up around 5.3% of the sample.

What this sample's treatment or condition label stands for: allogeneic hematopoietic cell transplantation with graft depleted of TCRalphabeta T cells and CD19 B cells. The children who served as transplant recipients had been given grafts of TCRalphabeta/CD19-depleted allogeneic hematopoietic cells. A remark on this clonotype: The clone's antigen remains unknown. No much larger clone exists at a distance of one base, and base qualities are not known.

The clonotype was recovered from a male patient between 5 and 17 years old who had a stem cell transplant for acute lymphoblastic leukemia, so the T cells may come from the graft donor. The sample in question was PBMCs, mostly from graft donor cells, obtained 360 days after TCRalphabeta/CD19-depleted stem cell transplant. The sequence is built from TRBV7-6 and TRBJ1-1, and 8 bases in between align with TRBD1. The CDR3 has the sequence CASSLGDRLNTEAFF. In nucleotide form, the sequence is TGTGCCAGCAGCTTAGGGGACAGGCTGAACACTGAAGCTTTCTTT. The full variable domain, completed from the reference TRBV7-6 and TRBJ1-1 proteins outside the CDR3, reads GAGVSQSPRYKVTKRGQDVALRCDPISGHVSLYWYRQALGQGPEFLTYFNYEAQQDKSGLPNDRFSAERPEGSISTLTIQRTEQRDSAMYRCASSLGDRLNTEAFFGQGTRLTVV.